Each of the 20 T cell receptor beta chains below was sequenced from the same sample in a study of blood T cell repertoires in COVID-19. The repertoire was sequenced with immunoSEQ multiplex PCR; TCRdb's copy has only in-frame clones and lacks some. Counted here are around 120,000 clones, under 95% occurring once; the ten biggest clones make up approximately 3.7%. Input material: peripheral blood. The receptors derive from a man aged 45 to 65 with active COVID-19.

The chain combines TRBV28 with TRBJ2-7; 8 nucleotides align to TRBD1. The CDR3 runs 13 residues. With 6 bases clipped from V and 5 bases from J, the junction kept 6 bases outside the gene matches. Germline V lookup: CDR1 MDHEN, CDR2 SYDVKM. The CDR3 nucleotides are TGTGCCAGCAGAAAGACAGGGGTCCACGAGCAGTACGTC. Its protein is CASRKTGVHEQYV.

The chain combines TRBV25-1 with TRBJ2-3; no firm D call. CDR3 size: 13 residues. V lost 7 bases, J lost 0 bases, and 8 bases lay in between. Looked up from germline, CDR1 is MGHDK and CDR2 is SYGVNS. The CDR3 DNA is TGTGCCAGCATGCAGGCTAGCACAGATACGCAGTATTTT. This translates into CASMQASTDTQYF.

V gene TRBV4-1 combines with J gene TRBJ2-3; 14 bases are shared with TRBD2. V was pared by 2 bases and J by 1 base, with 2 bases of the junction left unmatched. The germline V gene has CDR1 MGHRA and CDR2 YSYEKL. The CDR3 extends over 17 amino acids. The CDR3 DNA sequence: TGCGCCAGCAGCCAACCGGGACTAGCGGGGGGCACAGATACGCAGTATTTT. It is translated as CASSQPGLAGGTDTQYF.

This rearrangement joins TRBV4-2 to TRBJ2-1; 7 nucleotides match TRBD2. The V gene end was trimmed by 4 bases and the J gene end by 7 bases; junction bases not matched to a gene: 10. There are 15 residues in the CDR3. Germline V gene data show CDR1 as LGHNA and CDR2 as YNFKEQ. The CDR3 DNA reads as TGTGCCAGCAGCCTTGAGGGAGGGCCTCATAATGAGCAGTTCTTC. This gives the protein CASSLEGGPHNEQFF.

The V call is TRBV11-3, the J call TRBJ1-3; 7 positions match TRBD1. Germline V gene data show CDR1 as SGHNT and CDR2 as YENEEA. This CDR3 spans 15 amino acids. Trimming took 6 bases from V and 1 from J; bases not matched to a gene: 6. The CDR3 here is CASRPDRASGNTIYF. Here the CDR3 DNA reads TGTGCCAGCAGACCTGACAGGGCATCTGGAAACACCATATATTTT.

CDR3 sequence (DNA): TGTGCCAGCAGTTACTCGATGGCGGGGGGTGGCAATGAGCAGTTCTTC. Encoded protein: CASSYSMAGGGNEQFF. The chain has TRBV6-6 and TRBJ2-1; 8 bases match TRBD2. This CDR3 is built from 16 residues. V lost 0 bases to trimming and J lost 6 bases; unmatched junction nucleotides: 7. Germline V gives CDR1 MNHNY, CDR2 SVGAGI (reference sequence).

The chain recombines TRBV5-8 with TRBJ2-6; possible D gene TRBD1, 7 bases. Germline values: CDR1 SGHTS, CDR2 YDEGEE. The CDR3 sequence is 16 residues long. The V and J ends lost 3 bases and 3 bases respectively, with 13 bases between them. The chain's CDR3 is CASSYYRGLGANVLTF. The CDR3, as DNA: TGTGCCAGCAGCTACTACAGGGGACTTGGGGCCAACGTCCTGACTTTC.

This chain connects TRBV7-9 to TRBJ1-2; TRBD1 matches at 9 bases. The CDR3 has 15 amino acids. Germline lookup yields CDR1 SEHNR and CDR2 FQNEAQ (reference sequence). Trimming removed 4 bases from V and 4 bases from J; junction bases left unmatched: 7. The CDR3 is CASSSNRGRPYGYTF. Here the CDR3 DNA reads TGTGCCAGCAGCTCGAACAGGGGGCGCCCCTATGGCTACACCTTC.

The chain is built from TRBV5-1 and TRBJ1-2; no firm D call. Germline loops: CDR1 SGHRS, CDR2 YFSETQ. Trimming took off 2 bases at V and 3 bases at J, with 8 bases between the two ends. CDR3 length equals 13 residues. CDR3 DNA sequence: TGCGCCAGCAGCTTACGGTATGACTATGGCTACACCTTC. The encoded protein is CASSLRYDYGYTF.

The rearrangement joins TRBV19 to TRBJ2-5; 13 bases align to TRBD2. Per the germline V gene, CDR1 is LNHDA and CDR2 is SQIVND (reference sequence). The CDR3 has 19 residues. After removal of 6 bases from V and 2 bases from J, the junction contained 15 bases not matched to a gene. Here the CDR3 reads CASSSILGLAGVGQETQYF. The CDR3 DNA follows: TGTGCCAGTAGCTCGATCTTAGGACTAGCGGGAGTTGGACAAGAGACCCAGTACTTC. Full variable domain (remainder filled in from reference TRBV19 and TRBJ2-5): DGGITQSPKYLFRKEGQNVTLSCEQNLNHDAMYWYRQDPGQGLRLIYYSQIVNDFQKGDIAEGYSVSREKKESFPLTVTSAQKNPTAFYLCASSSILGLAGVGQETQYFGPGTRLLVL.

CDR3 residues: CASSSIGQGGTGELFF. CDR3 DNA: TGTGCCAGCAGTTCGATAGGACAGGGTGGAACCGGGGAGCTGTTTTTT. The V call is TRBV6-5, the J call TRBJ2-2; 8 bases align to TRBD1. The V segment lost 4 bases and the J segment 5 bases; nucleotides outside the gene matches: 9. Germline CDR1 reads MNHEY; CDR2 reads SVGAGI. The CDR3 has 16 residues.

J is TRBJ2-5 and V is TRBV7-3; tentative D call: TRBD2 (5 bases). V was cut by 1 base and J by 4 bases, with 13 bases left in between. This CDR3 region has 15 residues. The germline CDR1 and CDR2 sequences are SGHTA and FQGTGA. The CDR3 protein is CASSLRAGKGETQYF. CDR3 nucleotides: TGTGCCAGCAGCTTAAGGGCGGGCAAGGGAGAGACCCAGTACTTC.

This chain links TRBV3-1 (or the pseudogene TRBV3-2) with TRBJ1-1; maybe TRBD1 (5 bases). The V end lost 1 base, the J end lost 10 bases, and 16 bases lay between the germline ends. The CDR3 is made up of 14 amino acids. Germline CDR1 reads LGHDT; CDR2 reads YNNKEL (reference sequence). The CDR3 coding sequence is TGTGCCAGCAGCCAAGCTGGAGGGGTGAGGGGAGCTTTCTTT. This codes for CASSQAGGVRGAFF.

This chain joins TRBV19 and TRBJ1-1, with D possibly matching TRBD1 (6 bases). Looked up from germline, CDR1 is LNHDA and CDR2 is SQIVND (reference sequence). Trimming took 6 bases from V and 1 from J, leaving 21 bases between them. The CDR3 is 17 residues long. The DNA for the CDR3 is TGTGCCAGTAGCCTAGGGGGGGGTGTGGGTAAGAACACTGAAGCTTTCTTT. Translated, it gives CASSLGGGVGKNTEAFF.

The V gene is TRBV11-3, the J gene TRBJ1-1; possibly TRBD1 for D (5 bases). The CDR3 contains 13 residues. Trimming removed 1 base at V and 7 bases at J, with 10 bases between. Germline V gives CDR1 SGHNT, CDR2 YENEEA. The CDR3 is CASSLVRTGEAFF. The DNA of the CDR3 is TGTGCCAGCAGCTTAGTGCGTACAGGTGAAGCTTTCTTT.

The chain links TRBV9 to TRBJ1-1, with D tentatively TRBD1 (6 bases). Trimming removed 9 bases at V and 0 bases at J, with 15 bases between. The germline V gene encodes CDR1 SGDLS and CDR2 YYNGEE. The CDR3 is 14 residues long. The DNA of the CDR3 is TGTGCCACCGGGCCCGGACAGATGAACACTGAAGCTTTCTTT. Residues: CATGPGQMNTEAFF.

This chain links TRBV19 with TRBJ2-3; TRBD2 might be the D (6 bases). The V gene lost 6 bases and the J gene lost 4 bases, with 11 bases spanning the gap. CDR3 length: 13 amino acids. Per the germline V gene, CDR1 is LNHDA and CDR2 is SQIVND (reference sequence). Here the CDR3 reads CASSGSTADTQYF. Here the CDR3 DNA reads TGTGCCAGTAGCGGGAGTACGGCAGATACGCAGTATTTT.

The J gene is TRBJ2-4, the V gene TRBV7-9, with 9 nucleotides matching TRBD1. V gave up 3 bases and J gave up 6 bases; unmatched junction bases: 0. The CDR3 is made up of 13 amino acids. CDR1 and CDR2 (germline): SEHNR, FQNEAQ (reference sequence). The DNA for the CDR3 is TGTGCCAGCAGCTTGGGACAGGGAAACATTCAGTACTTC. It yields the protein CASSLGQGNIQYF.

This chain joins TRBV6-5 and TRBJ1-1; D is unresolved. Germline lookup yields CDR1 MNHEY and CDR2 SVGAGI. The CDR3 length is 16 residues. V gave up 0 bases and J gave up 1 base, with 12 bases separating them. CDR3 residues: CASSYSSEGRNTEAFF. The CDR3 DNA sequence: TGTGCCAGCAGTTACTCGTCGGAGGGCAGGAACACTGAAGCTTTCTTT.

The CDR3 loop reads CASSPLLGGLETQYF. CDR3 DNA: TGTGCCAGCTCACCACTCCTAGGGGGCCTAGAGACCCAGTACTTC. This rearrangement joins TRBV18 to TRBJ2-5; 7 bases align to TRBD1. The CDR3 is 15 residues long. J gave up 4 bases and V 1 base, and 6 bases lay outside the gene matches. The germline V gene encodes CDR1 KGHSH and CDR2 LQKENI.